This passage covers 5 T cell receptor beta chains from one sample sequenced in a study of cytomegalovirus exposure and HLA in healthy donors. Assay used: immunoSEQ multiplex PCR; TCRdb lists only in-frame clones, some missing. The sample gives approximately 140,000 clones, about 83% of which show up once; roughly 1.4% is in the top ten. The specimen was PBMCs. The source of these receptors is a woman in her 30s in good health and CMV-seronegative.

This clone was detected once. The CDR3 reads CASSQDAPSPEFYGYTF. CDR3 in DNA: TGCGCCAGCAGCCAAGATGCTCCCTCCCCAGAATTCTATGGCTACACCTTC. The rearrangement uses TRBV4-3 and TRBJ1-2; D is unresolved. This CDR3 has 17 amino acids. Germline V gene data show CDR1 as LGHNA and CDR2 as YSLEER. V dropped 0 bases and J dropped 4 bases, with 18 bases sitting between them.

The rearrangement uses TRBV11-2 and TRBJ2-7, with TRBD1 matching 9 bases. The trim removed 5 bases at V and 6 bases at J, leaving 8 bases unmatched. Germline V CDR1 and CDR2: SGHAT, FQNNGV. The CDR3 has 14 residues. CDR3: CASSPGTGSSEQYF. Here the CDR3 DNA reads TGTGCCAGCAGCCCCGGGACAGGGTCTTCCGAGCAGTACTTC.

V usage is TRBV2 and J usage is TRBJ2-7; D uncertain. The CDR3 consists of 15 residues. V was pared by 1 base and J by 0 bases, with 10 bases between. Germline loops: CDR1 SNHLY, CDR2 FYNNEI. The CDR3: CASSEEGGISYEQYF. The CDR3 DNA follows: TGTGCCAGCAGTGAAGAAGGCGGCATCTCCTACGAGCAGTACTTC.

The CDR3, as DNA: TGTGCCAGCAGCTTTCTACTAGCGGGGGGGTCCTACAATGAGCAGTTCTTC. It yields the protein CASSFLLAGGSYNEQFF. The gene calls are TRBV12-1 and TRBJ2-1; the table's TRBD2 call for D was not verified on the DNA. TRBV12-1 has pseudogene status. This CDR3 has 17 residues.

Here the CDR3 reads CASSEAPSRDTQYF. In DNA form, the CDR3 reads TGTGCCAGCAGTGAAGCGCCGTCTAGGGATACGCAGTATTTT. The gene calls are TRBV2 and TRBJ2-3; D call uncertain. The CDR3 sequence is 14 residues long. V was clipped by 0 bases and J by 6 bases, with 10 bases between them. Germline V lookup: CDR1 SNHLY, CDR2 FYNNEI.